The present T cell receptor beta chain was sequenced within a study of T-cell memory formation after mild COVID-19. The wider study: The TCR clusters were mostly specific to one donor. Points from the study as a whole: CD4+ contracting clones were found mainly in CM and EM, and CD8+ ones in EMRA. Clones that shrank (day 15 to 85) were balanced CD4/CD8, whereas later expanders leaned CD4+.

The authors produced TCR alpha and TCR beta cDNA libraries with sample barcodes and UMIs by 5'RACE using constant-segment primers. Using its own MiXCR run on the 5' RACE reads, TCRdb lists one record per CDR3 protein. There are 200,000 to 250,000 distinct CDR3 sequences in the sample; roughly 27% occur only once, and about an eighth lies in the top ten. CDR1 and CDR2 (germline): SQVTM, ANQGSEA. The V gene lost 5 bases and the J gene lost 8 bases, with 6 bases spanning the gap. The CDR3 contains 9 residues. Comments on this clonotype: The antigen remains undetermined.

The sample was PBMCs or a T cell subset sorted from them (not recorded which). The rearrangement joins TRBV29-1 to TRBJ1-1, with D unclear. The TCR sequence derives from an adult woman who had mild COVID-19 (a few samples of this study predate the infection). Cell type and time point are not known. CDR3 coding DNA: TGCAGCGTTCCGGGGGAAGCTTTCTTT. Amino acid sequence: CSVPGEAFF.